This TCR beta chain was sequenced in a study of shared clonotypes between healthy human individuals. The CDR3 is 14 amino acids. The V end lost 6 bases, the J end lost 2 bases, and 13 bases lay between the germline ends. From germline, CDR1 is MNHEY and CDR2 SVGAGI. Study-level findings and limits: An expected dependence of interdonor clonotype sharing on sequencing depth was noted.

Comments on this clone: Its specificity is not known.

Some clones are missing from TCRdb's copy, which holds only in-frame ones; the method was immunoSEQ multiplex PCR. Counted here are over a million clones, 96% occurring once; the ten biggest clones make up roughly 1.2%. Sequenced sample: naive CD4+ T cells sorted from blood. The subset: CD45RA+ positively selected. The chain links TRBV6-5 to TRBJ1-1; D is ambiguous. This clonotype was obtained from a man younger than 45 in good health. The chain's CDR3 is CASSRALGNTEAFF. The CDR3 region has the DNA TGTGCCAGCAGCCGAGCCCTAGGCAACACTGAAGCTTTCTTT.